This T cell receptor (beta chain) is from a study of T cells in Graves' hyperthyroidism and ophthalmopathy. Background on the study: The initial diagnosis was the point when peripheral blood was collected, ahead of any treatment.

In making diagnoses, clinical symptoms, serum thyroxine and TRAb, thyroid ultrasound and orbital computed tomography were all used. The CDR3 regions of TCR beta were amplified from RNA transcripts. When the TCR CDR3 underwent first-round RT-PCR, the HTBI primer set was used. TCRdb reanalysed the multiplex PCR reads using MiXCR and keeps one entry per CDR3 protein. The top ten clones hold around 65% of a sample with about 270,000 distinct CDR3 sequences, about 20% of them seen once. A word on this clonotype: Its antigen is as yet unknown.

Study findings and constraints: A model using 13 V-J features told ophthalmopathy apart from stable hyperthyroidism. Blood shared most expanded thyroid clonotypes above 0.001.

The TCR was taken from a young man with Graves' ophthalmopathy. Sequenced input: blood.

CDR3: CASSERQAAEAFF. CDR3 DNA sequence: TGTGCCAGTAGTGAGCGACAGGCTGCTGAAGCTTTCTTT. The chain combines TRBV19 with TRBJ1-1, with D tentatively TRBD1 (6 bases). V shed 5 bases and J shed 6 bases, with 13 bases lying between them. This CDR3 has 13 amino acids. In germline, CDR1 is LNHDA, CDR2 SQIVND (reference sequence).